The 26 T cell receptor beta chains presented below share a single source sample, sequenced in a study of T-cell memory formation after mild COVID-19. In TCRdb, the 5' RACE reads were re-called with MiXCR into one record per CDR3 protein. The repertoire consists of 250,000 to 400,000 distinct CDR3 sequences, with 14% occurring once and the leading ten covering 21%. Sequenced sample: PBMCs or a T cell subset sorted from them (not recorded which). These receptor sequences come from a man aged 18 to 29 who had mild COVID-19 (a few samples of this study predate the infection). Cell type and time point are not known.

The V and J genes are TRBV20-1 and TRBJ2-2; 8 bases map to TRBD2. The CDR3 contains 15 residues. V lost 0 bases to trimming and J lost 6 bases; unmatched junction nucleotides: 6. Germline V CDR1 and CDR2: DFQATT, SNEGSKA (reference sequence). The DNA for the CDR3 is TGCAGTGCTAGAGATCCGGGGGGGCTTTCCGGGGAGCTGTTTTTT. This encodes CSARDPGGLSGELFF.

This clonotype was detected only a few times. The chain links TRBV7-2 to TRBJ1-3; D gene unclear. Trimming removed 5 bases from V and 5 bases from J, with 10 bases in between. Germline CDR1 is SGHTA and CDR2 is FQGNSA. There are 13 residues in the CDR3. CDR3 DNA sequence: TGTGCCAGCAGCCCAGATCCCAGAAACACCATATATTTT. It specifies CASSPDPRNTIYF. The entire variable domain, with the rest obtained from reference TRBV7-2 and TRBJ1-3, is as follows: GAGVSQSPSNKVTEKGKDVELRCDPISGHTALYWYRQSLGQGLEFLIYFQGNSAPDKSGLPSDRFSAERTGGSVSTLTIQRTQQEDSAVYLCASSPDPRNTIYFGEGSWLTVV.

The CDR3 region is CASSQVAVNEKLFF. The CDR3 nucleotides are TGCGCCAGCAGCCAGGTTGCCGTTAATGAAAAACTGTTTTTT. J is TRBJ1-4 and V is TRBV4-1; the D is unclear. Trimming stripped 3 bases from V and 4 bases from J, with 9 bases between. CDR1 and CDR2 from the germline V gene are MGHRA and YSYEKL. The CDR3 is 14 amino acids.

In this sample, this clonotype turned up a few times. CDR3 nucleotides: TGTGCCAGCAGTTTTTTGCCGGGTTTGAACACTGAAGCTTTCTTT. Amino acids: CASSFLPGLNTEAFF. The rearrangement joins TRBV12-3 or TRBV12-4 to TRBJ1-1; unclear D gene. Trimming removed 3 bases at V and 0 bases at J, with 11 bases between. The CDR3 runs 15 residues.

The gene calls are TRBV6-2 or TRBV6-3 and TRBJ2-1; 7 bases match TRBD2. Per germline, CDR1 MNHEY and CDR2 SVGEGT. With 6 bases clipped from V and 4 bases from J, the junction kept 9 bases outside the gene matches. This CDR3 region has 15 residues. The CDR3 spells CASRRAGEGYNEQFF. In DNA, the CDR3 is TGTGCCAGCAGACGAGCCGGGGAGGGATACAATGAGCAGTTCTTC.

This clonotype was recorded a few times. The chain recombines TRBV19 with TRBJ1-2; D uncertain. V lost 6 bases and J lost 3, with 17 bases in between. Germline V gene lookup returns CDR1 LNHDA and CDR2 SQIVND (reference sequence). CDR3 length equals 15 residues. The CDR3 spells CASSLTGATHYGYTF. The CDR3 nucleotides read TGTGCCAGTAGCCTAACCGGAGCAACCCACTATGGCTACACCTTC. Combining the CDR3 with reference TRBV19 and TRBJ1-2 gives the whole variable domain DGGITQSPKYLFRKEGQNVTLSCEQNLNHDAMYWYRQDPGQGLRLIYYSQIVNDFQKGDIAEGYSVSREKKESFPLTVTSAQKNPTAFYLCASSLTGATHYGYTFGSGTRLTVV.

The genes are TRBV10-3 and TRBJ2-1; 8 bases agree with TRBD1. After removal of 4 bases from V and 8 bases from J, the junction contained 10 bases not matched to a gene. Germline V gene sequence: CDR1 ENHRY, CDR2 SYGVKD. The CDR3 consists of 15 residues. Here the CDR3 reads CAISGWTGKADEQFF. CDR3 coding DNA: TGTGCCATCAGTGGTTGGACAGGGAAAGCGGATGAGCAGTTCTTC.

This clonotype was observed a few times. The chain links TRBV9 to TRBJ2-3, with TRBD1 identical over 10 bases. CDR3 length equals 16 residues. Germline V gene lookup returns CDR1 SGDLS and CDR2 YYNGEE. The ends lost 4 bases at V and 3 bases at J; junction bases unmatched: 8. CDR3 residues: CASSLPGTGVTDTQYF. The CDR3, as DNA: TGTGCCAGCAGCCTTCCCGGGACAGGGGTAACAGATACGCAGTATTTT.

The chain recombines TRBV5-5 with TRBJ2-7; possibly TRBD2 for D (5 bases). CDR1 is SGHKS and CDR2 is YYEKEE in the germline V gene (reference sequence). This CDR3 comprises 14 residues. V lost 2 bases and J lost 1, with 10 bases in between. For the CDR3, the DNA is TGTGCCAGCAGCTTTCGGGGTTCGTCCTACGAGCAGTACGTC. It codes for CASSFRGSSYEQYV.

The chain couples TRBV7-6 to TRBJ2-7; D is perhaps TRBD1 (5 bases). The CDR3 length is 13 residues. Between the trimmed V and J ends, which lost 5 bases and 3 bases, there was a span of 11 bases. Germline V lookup: CDR1 SGHVS, CDR2 FNYEAQ. The CDR3 sequence is CASSVETGYEQYF. The CDR3 nucleotides are TGTGCCAGCAGCGTAGAAACAGGCTACGAGCAGTACTTC.

The chain couples TRBV7-9 to TRBJ1-5, with D uncertain. V was pared by 5 bases and J by 2 bases, with 16 bases between. This CDR3 is 16 amino acids long. Germline CDR1 is SEHNR and CDR2 is FQNEAQ (reference sequence). The CDR3 protein is CASSPMSGIRNQPQHF. The CDR3 region has the DNA TGTGCCAGCAGCCCGATGTCGGGGATCCGCAATCAGCCCCAGCATTTT.

The chain employs TRBV4-1 and TRBJ2-3; D gene uncertain. CDR3 length: 15 residues. The V end was cut by 0 bases, the J end by 2 bases, with 9 bases between. CDR1 is MGHRA, CDR2 YSYEKL, per germline. In DNA form, the CDR3 reads TGCGCCAGCAGCCAAGATTGGGGTTTCACAGATACGCAGTATTTT. Translation gives CASSQDWGFTDTQYF.

The chain couples TRBV19 to TRBJ2-3; D gene uncertain. This CDR3 has 16 amino acids. Germline lookup yields CDR1 LNHDA and CDR2 SQIVND (reference sequence). Trimming took off 4 bases at V and 0 bases at J, with 14 bases between the two ends. This CDR3 reads CASSNRGPMSTDTQYF. As DNA, the CDR3 is TGTGCCAGTAGTAATCGTGGACCGATGAGCACAGATACGCAGTATTTT.

The chain joins TRBV4-1 to TRBJ2-1, with 7 positions matching TRBD2. Trimming at V came to 0 bases and at J to 4 bases, leaving 6 bases not matched to a gene. Per the germline V gene, CDR1 is MGHRA and CDR2 is YSYEKL. The CDR3 totals 16 residues. This chain's CDR3 is CASSQEQRGPYNEQFF. The CDR3 DNA follows: TGCGCCAGCAGCCAAGAGCAGCGGGGACCTTACAATGAGCAGTTCTTC.

The CDR3 DNA reads as TGCAGCGTTGAAGAGGGGGTCAAAGCTTTCTTT. Translating gives CSVEEGVKAFF. This chain links TRBV29-1 with TRBJ1-1, with a possible D match to TRBD1 (5 bases). In germline, CDR1 is SQVTM, CDR2 ANQGSEA. CDR3 size: 11 residues. V dropped 0 bases and J dropped 9 bases, with 8 bases sitting between them.

This clonotype was seen more than once but under ten times. The V gene is TRBV25-1, the J gene TRBJ2-7, with 7 bases identical to TRBD2. Looked up from germline, CDR1 is MGHDK and CDR2 is SYGVNS. Trimming at V came to 6 bases and at J to 2 bases, leaving 4 bases not matched to a gene. The CDR3 length is 13 residues. CDR3 sequence (DNA): TGTGCCAGCAGGGGGGGGTCCGCCTACGAGCAGTACTTC. Translation gives CASRGGSAYEQYF.

V is TRBV7-9 and J is TRBJ2-1; TRBD1 matches at 9 bases. The ends lost 5 bases at V and 4 bases at J; junction bases unmatched: 9. The CDR3 length is 16 residues. Germline CDR1 reads SEHNR; CDR2 reads FQNEAQ (reference sequence). The CDR3 DNA reads TGTGCCAGCAGCCTCAGGGGGGGGACAGGGTACAATGAGCAGTTCTTC. Translated: CASSLRGGTGYNEQFF. The entire variable domain, with the rest obtained from reference TRBV7-9 and TRBJ2-1, is as follows: DTGVSQNPRHKITKRGQNVTFRCDPISEHNRLYWYRQTLGQGPEFLTYFQNEAQLEKSRLLSDRFSAERPKGSFSTLEIQRTEQGDSAMYLCASSLRGGTGYNEQFFGPGTRLTVL.

This clonotype was picked up many times. The chain employs TRBV30 and TRBJ2-1; no reliable D call. Deletions cut 3 bases from V and 10 bases from J, with 13 bases between. In germline, CDR1 is GTSNPN, CDR2 SVGIG (reference sequence). This CDR3 comprises 12 residues. Here the CDR3 DNA reads TGTGCCTGGAGACGCGATACGCGGGAGCAGTTCTTC. Translation gives CAWRRDTREQFF.

This clonotype was observed a few times. Sequence at one end of the junction differs from germline and may be a read error. In DNA form, the CDR3 reads TGTGCCAGCAGCTCCTATACCAATAACATTCAGTACTTC. Amino acid sequence: CASSSYTNNIQYF. The V and J genes are TRBV11-2 and TRBJ2-4; D remains unclear. CDR3 length: 13 amino acids. The germline CDR1 and CDR2 sequences are SGHAT and FQNNGV.

The J gene is TRBJ1-1, the V gene TRBV20-1; D remains ambiguous. The CDR3 runs to 13 residues. The V end was cut by 1 base, the J end by 4 bases, with 10 bases between. Germline CDR1 DFQATT, CDR2 SNEGSKA (reference sequence). The CDR3 region is CSARANGRTEAFF. In DNA form, the CDR3 reads TGCAGTGCTAGAGCCAACGGCCGCACTGAAGCTTTCTTT.

This clonotype has more than one count but fewer than ten. This chain connects TRBV5-1 to TRBJ1-4; possibly TRBD1 for D (5 bases). Germline V lookup: CDR1 SGHRS, CDR2 YFSETQ. The CDR3 loop spans 13 amino acids. The V and J ends lost 4 bases and 8 bases respectively, with 12 bases between them. DNA of the CDR3: TGCGCCAGCAGCCTAGGACAATCCGAAAAACTGTTTTTT. Amino acids: CASSLGQSEKLFF.

This clonotype appeared a few times. The chain joins TRBV7-6 to TRBJ2-6; 8 bases agree with TRBD1. Germline loops: CDR1 SGHVS, CDR2 FNYEAQ. The trim removed 5 bases at V and 4 bases at J, leaving 7 bases unmatched. CDR3 length equals 16 residues. CDR3 loop: CASSPTGDAGANVLTF. CDR3 in DNA: TGTGCCAGCAGCCCGACAGGGGATGCGGGGGCCAACGTCCTGACTTTC.

Ten or more counts support this clonotype. The chain combines TRBV20-1 with TRBJ2-3; 12 nucleotides match TRBD2. V lost 5 bases to trimming and J lost 2 bases; unmatched junction nucleotides: 14. The CDR3 loop spans 18 amino acids. The germline CDR1 and CDR2 sequences are DFQATT and SNEGSKA (reference sequence). CDR3 bases: TGCAGTGCTTACGAACTAGCGGGGGGTTTGGGGGTCACAGATACGCAGTATTTT. Its translation: CSAYELAGGLGVTDTQYF.

This clonotype was counted only a few times. J is TRBJ2-5 and V is TRBV20-1; D not certain. Germline loops: CDR1 DFQATT, CDR2 SNEGSKA (reference sequence). The CDR3 runs to 12 residues. Trimming cost V 0 bases and J 5 bases, with 7 bases left between them. The CDR3 loop is CSARDFPETQYF. CDR3 DNA: TGCAGTGCTAGAGATTTCCCCGAGACCCAGTACTTC.

This clonotype has at least ten counts. In DNA, the CDR3 is TGCGCCAGCAGCTTGATCGGTGGACCGAACAATGAGCAGTTCTTC. This gives the protein CASSLIGGPNNEQFF. The rearrangement joins TRBV5-1 to TRBJ2-1; D gene ambiguous. Looked up from germline, CDR1 is SGHRS and CDR2 is YFSETQ. CDR3 length: 15 residues. Trimming removed 1 base at V and 5 bases at J, with 13 bases between.

The J gene is TRBJ2-2, the V gene TRBV6-2 or TRBV6-3, with a tentative D call TRBD2 (7 bases). Trimming stripped 6 bases from V and 5 bases from J, with 13 bases between. CDR1 MNHEY and CDR2 SVGEGT come from the germline V gene. The CDR3 sequence is 14 residues long. The CDR3 DNA reads TGTGCCAGCAGACGGGGGGCGGGGACCGGGGAGCTGTTTTTT. Its protein product is CASRRGAGTGELFF.